The clone carrying this T cell receptor beta chain was observed a handful of times. This record comes from a study of T cell repertoires in cytomegalovirus infection. TCRdb reprocessed the reads with MiXCR, giving one entry per CDR3 protein. There are approximately 170,000 distinct CDR3 sequences in the sample; under 20% occur only once, and over 15% lies in the top ten. V was pared by 2 bases and J by 7 bases, with 6 bases of the junction left unmatched. CDR1 is KGHSH, CDR2 LQKENI, per germline. The CDR3 consists of 16 residues. The sequenced sample consisted of CD8+ T cells from PBMCs. This chain joins TRBV18 and TRBJ2-1, with 12 bases fitting TRBD2. The clonotype originates from a human donor in good health (CMV status not recorded). Some clones in this sample may be carry-over from other donors' samples. The CDR3 protein is CASSPNLAGGQNEQFF. The CDR3 DNA sequence: TGTGCCAGCTCACCAAATCTAGCGGGAGGGCAAAATGAGCAGTTCTTC.